This T cell receptor (beta chain) was sequenced during a study of cytomegalovirus exposure and HLA in healthy donors. Whole-study results and caveats: As confirmed in vitro, a few CMV-associated chains were specific for CMV antigens.

In the case of this clone: The target antigen is unknown.

Assay used: immunoSEQ multiplex PCR; TCRdb lists only in-frame clones, some missing. This sample yields approximately 150,000 clones, of which around 86% are seen a single time; 2% to 3% belongs to the top ten. The CDR3 totals 16 residues. V was clipped by 6 bases and J by 3 bases; unmatched bases: 8. Germline CDR1 is MNHEY and CDR2 is SMNVEV (reference sequence). This sequence joins TRBV27 and TRBJ1-4, with 9 positions matching TRBD1. This receptor was taken from a man younger than 35 in good health and CMV-seropositive. Sequenced input: PBMCs. CDR3 DNA sequence: TGTGCCAGCAGGACCAACAGGGGGCCATCTAATGAAAAACTGTTTTTT. This gives the protein CASRTNRGPSNEKLFF.